This TCR beta chain was sequenced during a study of blood T cell repertoires in COVID-19. Study details: COVID-19 samples collected from the United States, Italy and Spain covered acute and convalescent phases. PBMCs, B-cell-depleted T cells, or T cells were the source of the cDNA or gDNA that made up the material.

The authors' processing: By means of reference gene primer amplification, nucleated cell counts were estimated. Only in-frame clones appear in the TCRdb table, and some are missing; sequencing was by immunoSEQ multiplex PCR. D and trimming were read from the DNA, whereas the V and J calls and clone size are those reported in that table. The data show under 200,000 clones, around four fifths seen once. Germline lookup yields CDR1 SEHNR and CDR2 FQNEAQ (reference sequence). This CDR3 has 17 amino acids. Trimming cost V 2 bases and J 6 bases, with 23 bases left between them. The chain uses TRBV7-9 and TRBJ2-7; tentatively, D is TRBD2 (5 bases). The clonotype comes from a woman aged 70-85 years who had recovered from COVID-19. The sequenced material came from peripheral blood. The CDR3 sequence: CASSLRASGPLGGEQYF. In DNA, the CDR3 is TGTGCCAGCAGCTTACGGGCCAGCGGACCCCTTGGTGGCGAGCAGTACTTC.